This is a list of T cell receptor beta chains from one sample in a study of shared clonotypes between healthy human individuals. Using immunoSEQ multiplex PCR, the repertoire was profiled, and TCRdb retains in-frame clones only, with some absent. The sample records hundreds of thousands of clones, around 87% being singletons. Sequences were obtained from memory CD8+ T cells sorted from blood. These receptors were taken from a man between 18 and 35 years old in good health. Each CDR3 is given with its conserved first and last residue. Each record gives: CDR3 protein, CDR3 DNA, D gene, clone size, V gene, J gene. The D gene is left open where the match is weak. Only some rows state a clone size, as once, few, many or a class for expanded clones.

CASRLGGNQPQHF	TGTGCCAGTAGATTAGGGGGCAATCAGCCCCAGCATTTT	.	few	TRBV28	TRBJ1-5
CATSIGQGASQPQHF	TGTGCCACCAGCATCGGACAGGGGGCCAGTCAGCCCCAGCATTTT	TRBD1	few	TRBV15	TRBJ1-5
CASSYGGEGNEQFF	TGTGCCAGCAGTTACGGGGGCGAGGGCAATGAGCAGTTCTTC	.	.	TRBV6-5	TRBJ2-1
CASSEFTDSQGNEQFF	TGTGCCAGCAGTGAGTTCACGGACTCCCAGGGCAATGAGCAGTTCTTC	.	.	TRBV2	TRBJ2-1
CASRRGQLYEQYF	TGTGCCAGCAGGCGGGGACAGCTGTACGAGCAGTACTTC	.	.	TRBV28	TRBJ2-7
CASRSGAEAFF	TGTGCCAGCAGGTCGGGTGCTGAAGCTTTCTTT	.	once	TRBV27	TRBJ1-1
CSVEESGALYGYTF	TGCAGCGTTGAAGAATCGGGGGCCCTATATGGCTACACCTTC	.	.	TRBV29-1	TRBJ1-2
CASSLSGFLRGANVLTF	TGTGCCAGCAGTTTATCTGGTTTTCTACGTGGGGCCAACGTCCTGACTTTC	.	.	TRBV27	TRBJ2-6
CATQPSGWGNQPQHF	TGTGCCACCCAGCCCTCGGGCTGGGGCAATCAGCCCCAGCATTTT	.	.	TRBV27	TRBJ1-5
CASSLWGAHSPLHF	TGTGCCAGCAGTTTATGGGGGGCCCATTCACCCCTCCACTTT	.	.	TRBV27	TRBJ1-6
CASSSTRGSGSTDTQYF	TGTGCCAGCAGCTCGACCCGGGGTAGCGGGAGTACAGATACGCAGTATTTT	TRBD2	.	TRBV13	TRBJ2-3
CSVGLASAYEQYF	TGCAGCGTCGGACTAGCGAGCGCCTACGAGCAGTACTTC	TRBD2	.	TRBV29-1	TRBJ2-7
CASSLGQGTSYEQYF	TGTGCCAGCAGCTTAGGCCAGGGAACCTCCTACGAGCAGTACTTC	.	.	TRBV11-2	TRBJ2-7
CASSYSTRTDTQYF	TGTGCCAGCAGTTACTCGACACGGACAGATACGCAGTATTTT	.	.	TRBV6-5	TRBJ2-3
CASSQDYSLNTEAFF	TGCGCCAGCAGCCAAGATTACAGCCTGAACACTGAAGCTTTCTTT	.	.	TRBV4-1	TRBJ1-1
CSVEGAQSANEQFF	TGCAGCGTTGAAGGTGCCCAATCGGCCAATGAGCAGTTCTTC	.	.	TRBV29-1	TRBJ2-1
CASKGLQSNTEAFF	TGTGCCAGCAAAGGGCTACAAAGCAACACTGAAGCTTTCTTT	.	.	TRBV6-5	TRBJ1-1
CASSLSFSGQGRNIQYF	TGTGCCAGCAGCTTGAGTTTTTCTGGGCAGGGTAGAAACATTCAGTACTTC	.	.	TRBV5-4	TRBJ2-4
CASSDLDRGSQETQYF	TGCGCCAGCAGTGACCTGGACAGGGGGAGCCAAGAGACCCAGTACTTC	TRBD1	.	TRBV10-2	TRBJ2-5
CASSLTLSTEAFF	TGTGCCAGCAGCTTGACGCTGAGCACTGAAGCTTTCTTT	.	many	TRBV5-4	TRBJ1-1
CAISESTGYGYTF	TGTGCCATCAGTGAGTCGACCGGTTATGGCTACACCTTC	.	.	TRBV10-3	TRBJ1-2
CASNGLQVEAFF	TGTGCCAGTAATGGGTTGCAGGTTGAAGCTTTCTTT	.	few	TRBV19	TRBJ1-1
CASSQGLNSYNEQFF	TGTGCCAGCAGCCAGGGACTGAATTCCTACAATGAGCAGTTCTTC	.	many	TRBV6-5	TRBJ2-1
CASSFGGPGYEQYF	TGTGCCAGCAGTTTCGGGGGGCCGGGTTACGAGCAGTACTTC	.	.	TRBV27	TRBJ2-7
CASSLNARDEQYF	TGTGCCAGCAGCTTAAATGCTCGGGACGAGCAGTACTTC	.	.	TRBV7-3	TRBJ2-7
CASNADSGGEQYF	TGCGCCAGCAACGCGGACTCTGGTGGCGAGCAGTACTTC	.	once	TRBV5-1	TRBJ2-7
CASSTAGSHTQYF	TGTGCCAGCAGCACCGCGGGCTCTCATACGCAGTATTTT	.	once	TRBV9	TRBJ2-3
CASSPGGVDYGYTF	TGTGCCAGCAGTCCAGGGGGCGTTGACTATGGCTACACCTTC	TRBD1	.	TRBV6-5	TRBJ1-2
CASSGTQPTGWFGEAFF	TGTGCCAGCAGTGGAACCCAACCGACAGGGTGGTTCGGTGAAGCTTTCTTT	TRBD1	.	TRBV6-1	TRBJ1-1
CASSEFETEAFF	TGTGCCAGCAGTGAATTTGAGACTGAAGCTTTCTTT	.	once	TRBV25-1	TRBJ1-1
CASSPSHGQGAGANVLTF	TGTGCCAGCAGCCCGTCACACGGACAGGGGGCTGGGGCCAACGTCCTGACTTTC	TRBD1	.	TRBV13	TRBJ2-6
CASSGVGYEQYF	TGTGCCAGCAGCGGTGTAGGTTACGAGCAGTACTTC	.	.	TRBV9	TRBJ2-7
CASSPQAVQVGQPQHF	TGTGCCAGCAGCCCTCAAGCCGTACAGGTAGGGCAGCCCCAGCATTTT	.	few	TRBV27	TRBJ1-5
CASSPYSYEQYF	TGCGCCAGCAGCCCTTACAGTTACGAGCAGTACTTC	.	once	TRBV5-1	TRBJ2-7
CASSSWGPYEQYF	TGTGCCAGTAGTTCATGGGGTCCTTACGAGCAGTACTTC	.	.	TRBV19	TRBJ2-7
CASSLGADSPLHF	TGTGCCAGCAGCCTTGGGGCGGATTCACCCCTCCACTTT	.	once	TRBV6-5	TRBJ1-6
CASSPKPGARGYGYTF	TGTGCCAGCAGCCCAAAACCCGGGGCCCGGGGCTATGGCTACACCTTC	.	.	TRBV5-4	TRBJ1-2
CASSSLIPFVQGLGIYEQYF	TGTGCCAGCAGCTCGTTAATACCATTTGTACAGGGGCTCGGGATCTACGAGCAGTACTTC	TRBD1	once	TRBV7-6	TRBJ2-7
CASSLQGAGGYTF	TGTGCCAGCAGTTTACAGGGGGCTGGTGGCTACACCTTC	TRBD1	.	TRBV28	TRBJ1-2
CASEGQGGQPQHF	TGTGCCAGCGAGGGGCAGGGCGGTCAGCCCCAGCATTTT	.	.	TRBV6-5	TRBJ1-5